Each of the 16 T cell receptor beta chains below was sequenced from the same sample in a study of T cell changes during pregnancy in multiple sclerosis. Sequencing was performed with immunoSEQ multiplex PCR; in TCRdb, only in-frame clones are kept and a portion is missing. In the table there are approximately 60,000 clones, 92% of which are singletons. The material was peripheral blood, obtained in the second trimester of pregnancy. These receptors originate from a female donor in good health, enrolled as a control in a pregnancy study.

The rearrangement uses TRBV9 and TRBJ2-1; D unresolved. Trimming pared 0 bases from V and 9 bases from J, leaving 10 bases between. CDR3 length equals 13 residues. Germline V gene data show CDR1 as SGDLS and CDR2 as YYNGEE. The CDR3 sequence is CASSVETPGEQFF. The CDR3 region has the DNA TGTGCCAGCAGCGTAGAAACCCCAGGTGAGCAGTTCTTC.

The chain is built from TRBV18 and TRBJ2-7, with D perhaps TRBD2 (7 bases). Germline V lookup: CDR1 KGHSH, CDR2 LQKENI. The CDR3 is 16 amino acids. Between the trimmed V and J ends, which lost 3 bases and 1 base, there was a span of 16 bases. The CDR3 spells CASSPLGLGGSYEQYF. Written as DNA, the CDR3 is TGTGCCAGCTCACCGCTCGGACTAGGGGGATCCTACGAGCAGTACTTC.

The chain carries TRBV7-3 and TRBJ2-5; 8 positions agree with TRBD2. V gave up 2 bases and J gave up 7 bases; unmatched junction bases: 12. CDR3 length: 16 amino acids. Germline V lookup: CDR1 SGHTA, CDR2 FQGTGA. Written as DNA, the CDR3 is TGTGCCAGCAGCTTACGTCACCTAGGGGCGGGGGGGACCCAGTACTTC. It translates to CASSLRHLGAGGTQYF.

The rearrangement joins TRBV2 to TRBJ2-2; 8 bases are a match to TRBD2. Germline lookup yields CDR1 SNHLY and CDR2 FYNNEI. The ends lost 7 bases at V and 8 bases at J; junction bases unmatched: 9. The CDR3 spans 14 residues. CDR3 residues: CASTRGGSSGELFF. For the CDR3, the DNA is TGTGCCAGCACCCGGGGGGGAAGCAGTGGGGAGCTGTTTTTT.

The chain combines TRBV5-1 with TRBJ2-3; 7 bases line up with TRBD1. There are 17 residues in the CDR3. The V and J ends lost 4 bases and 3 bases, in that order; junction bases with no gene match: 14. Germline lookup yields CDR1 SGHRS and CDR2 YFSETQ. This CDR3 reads CASSPRQGGRLTDTQYF. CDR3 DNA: TGCGCCAGCAGCCCAAGACAGGGCGGTCGGTTAACAGATACGCAGTATTTT. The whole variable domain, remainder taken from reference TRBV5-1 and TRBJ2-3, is KAGVTQTPRYLIKTRGQQVTLSCSPISGHRSVSWYQQTPGQGLQFLFEYFSETQRNKGNFPGRFSGRQFSNSRSEMNVSTLELGDSALYLCASSPRQGGRLTDTQYFGPGTRLTVL.

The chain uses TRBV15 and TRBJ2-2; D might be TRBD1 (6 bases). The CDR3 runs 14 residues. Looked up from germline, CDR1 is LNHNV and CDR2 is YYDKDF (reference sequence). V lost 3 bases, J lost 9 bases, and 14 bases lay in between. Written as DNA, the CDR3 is TGTGCCACCAGCAGCAACAGGGACGGGAGGGAGCTGTTTTTT. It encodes CATSSNRDGRELFF. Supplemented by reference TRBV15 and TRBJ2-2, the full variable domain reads DAMVIQNPRYQVTQFGKPVTLSCSQTLNHNVMYWYQQKSSQAPKLLFHYYDKDFNNEADTPDNFQSRRPNTSFCFLDIRSPGLGDTAMYLCATSSNRDGRELFFGEGSRLTVL.

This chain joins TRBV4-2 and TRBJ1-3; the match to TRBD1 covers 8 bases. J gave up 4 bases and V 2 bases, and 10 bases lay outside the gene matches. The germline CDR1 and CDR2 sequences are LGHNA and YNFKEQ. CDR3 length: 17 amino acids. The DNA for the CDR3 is TGTGCCAGCAGCCAATCTTCCAGACAGGGGCTGGGAAACACCATATATTTT. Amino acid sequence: CASSQSSRQGLGNTIYF.

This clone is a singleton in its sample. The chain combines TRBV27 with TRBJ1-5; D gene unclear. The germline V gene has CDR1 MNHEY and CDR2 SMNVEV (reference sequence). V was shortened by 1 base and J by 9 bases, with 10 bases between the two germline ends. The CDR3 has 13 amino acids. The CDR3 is CASSLYGSGPQHF. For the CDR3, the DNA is TGTGCCAGCAGTTTATACGGTTCGGGGCCCCAGCATTTT.

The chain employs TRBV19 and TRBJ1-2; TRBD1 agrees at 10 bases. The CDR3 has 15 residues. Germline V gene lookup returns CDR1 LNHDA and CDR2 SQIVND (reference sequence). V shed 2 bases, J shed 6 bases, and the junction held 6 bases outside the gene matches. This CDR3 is CASSIPGQGIDGYTF. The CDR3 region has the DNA TGTGCCAGTAGTATACCGGGACAGGGGATCGATGGCTACACCTTC.

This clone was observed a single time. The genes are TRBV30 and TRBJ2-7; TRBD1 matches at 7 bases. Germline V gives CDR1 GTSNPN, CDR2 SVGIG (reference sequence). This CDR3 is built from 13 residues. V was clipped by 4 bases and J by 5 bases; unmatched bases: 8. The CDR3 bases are TGTGCCTGGACTGAGGGGGCAGGCAACGAGCAGTACTTC. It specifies CAWTEGAGNEQYF.

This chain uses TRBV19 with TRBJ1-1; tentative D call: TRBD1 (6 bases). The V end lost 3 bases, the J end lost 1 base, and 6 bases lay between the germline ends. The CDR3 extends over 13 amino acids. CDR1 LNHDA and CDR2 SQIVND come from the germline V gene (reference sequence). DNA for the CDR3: TGTGCCAGTAGTATGGGGGCGAACACTGAAGCTTTCTTT. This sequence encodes CASSMGANTEAFF.

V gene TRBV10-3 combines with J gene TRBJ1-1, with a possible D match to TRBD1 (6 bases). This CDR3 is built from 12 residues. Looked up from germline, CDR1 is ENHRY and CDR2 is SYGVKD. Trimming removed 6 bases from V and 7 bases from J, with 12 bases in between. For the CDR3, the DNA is TGTGCCATCAGGGGGGGGCGGAATGAAGCTTTCTTT. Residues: CAIRGGRNEAFF.

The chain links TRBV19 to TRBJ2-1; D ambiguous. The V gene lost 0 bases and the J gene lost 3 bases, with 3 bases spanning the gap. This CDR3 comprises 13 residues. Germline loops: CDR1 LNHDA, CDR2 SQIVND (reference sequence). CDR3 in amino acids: CASSIDIYNEQFF. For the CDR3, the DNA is TGTGCCAGTAGTATAGACATCTACAATGAGCAGTTCTTC.

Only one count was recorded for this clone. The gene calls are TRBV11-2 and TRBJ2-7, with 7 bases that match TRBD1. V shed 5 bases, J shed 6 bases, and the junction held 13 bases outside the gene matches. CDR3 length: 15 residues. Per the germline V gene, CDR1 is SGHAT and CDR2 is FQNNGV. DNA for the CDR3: TGTGCCAGCAGCCTAGGACAGGCCTACACCGGCGAGCAGTACTTC. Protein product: CASSLGQAYTGEQYF.

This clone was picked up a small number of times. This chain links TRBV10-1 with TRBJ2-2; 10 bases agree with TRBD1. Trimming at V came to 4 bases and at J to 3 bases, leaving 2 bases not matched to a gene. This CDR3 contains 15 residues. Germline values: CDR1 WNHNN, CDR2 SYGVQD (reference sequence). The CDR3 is CASSAGTGDTGELFF. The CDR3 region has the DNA TGCGCCAGCAGTGCGGGGACAGGGGACACCGGGGAGCTGTTTTTT.

CDR3 sequence: CASKRLAGSSYEQYF. CDR3 nucleotide sequence: TGTGCCAGTAAAAGGCTAGCGGGATCCTCCTACGAGCAGTACTTC. The chain has TRBV19 and TRBJ2-7; the match to TRBD2 covers 9 bases. Germline V CDR1 and CDR2: LNHDA, SQIVND (reference sequence). V shed 7 bases and J 0 bases; nucleotides not matched to a gene: 7. CDR3 size: 15 residues.